This T cell receptor beta chain came from a study of OX40 agonist ivuxolimab in advanced cancers. This CDR3 region has 14 residues. With 6 bases removed from V and 1 base from J, the gap between germline ends came to 12 bases. Germline CDR1 SNHLY, CDR2 FYNNEI. Libraries were prepared by immunoSEQ multiplex PCR; TCRdb keeps only in-frame clonotypes and omits some of them. Of more than 70,000 clones listed, around 90% are singletons. The J gene is TRBJ1-1, the V gene TRBV2; no firm D call. This sequence originates from an adult with an advanced solid tumor such as melanoma, head and neck, liver or kidney cancer. The sequencing used CD4+ or CD8+ T cells sorted from blood, collected in a trial of the OX40 agonist ivuxolimab. This chain's CDR3 is CASRTDVGNTEAFF. The CDR3 DNA reads TGTGCCAGCAGGACTGACGTAGGGAACACTGAAGCTTTCTTT.